The rows below give T cell receptor beta chains drawn from one sample of a study of cytomegalovirus exposure and HLA in healthy donors. Assay used: immunoSEQ multiplex PCR; TCRdb lists only in-frame clones, some missing. The sample carries fewer than 200,000 clones, about 65% recorded once. The sample was PBMCs. Source of these receptors: a girl between 10 and 17 years old in good health and CMV-seronegative. The CDR3 runs from the conserved cysteine through the conserved F or W. Each record gives: J gene, V gene, D gene, clone size, CDR3 protein, CDR3 DNA. The D gene is left open where the match is weak. Clone size is not always given. Where it is, it says once, few, many or a class for expanded clones.

>TRBJ1-3|TRBV21-1|NA|NA
CASSKESRTGPARTIYF
TGTGCCAGCAGCAAAGAAAGTCGAACAGGCCCCGCTCGCACCATATATTTT
>TRBJ2-1|TRBV6-1|TRBD2|NA
CASRIAGGPNEQFF
TGTGCCAGCAGGATAGCGGGGGGGCCCAATGAGCAGTTCTTC
>TRBJ2-3|TRBV5-1|TRBD2|NA
CASSLLVAGESGTDTQYF
TGCGCCAGCAGCTTGTTGGTAGCGGGGGAGTCTGGCACAGATACGCAGTATTTT
>TRBJ2-3|TRBV11-3|NA|NA
CASSLGSRGPESTDTQYF
TGTGCCAGCAGCTTAGGTTCCAGGGGTCCCGAAAGCACAGATACGCAGTATTTT
>TRBJ1-1|TRBV29-1|NA|NA
CSVGQVETEAFF
TGCAGCGTTGGACAGGTTGAGACTGAAGCTTTCTTT
>TRBJ1-2|TRBV6-5|NA|NA
CASSSPTGFYGYTF
TGTGCCAGCAGTTCCCCGACAGGCTTCTATGGCTACACCTTC
>TRBJ1-1|TRBV6-5|NA|few
CASRGDVGTEAFF
TGTGCCAGCAGGGGCGATGTAGGCACTGAAGCTTTCTTT
>TRBJ2-1|TRBV9|TRBD2|NA
CASSATSGGNNEQFF
TGTGCCAGCAGCGCGACTAGCGGGGGAAACAATGAGCAGTTCTTC
>TRBJ1-5|TRBV2|TRBD1|NA
CASASTGATGSQPQHF
TGTGCCAGCGCCTCGACAGGGGCAACGGGAAGTCAGCCCCAGCATTTT
>TRBJ2-5|TRBV5-5|NA|NA
CASSITGGVQETQYF
TGTGCCAGCAGCATCACAGGGGGGGTTCAAGAGACCCAGTACTTC
>TRBJ1-2|TRBV2|NA|NA
CAWRAEANYGYTF
TGTGCATGGAGGGCAGAGGCTAACTATGGCTACACCTTC
>TRBJ1-2|TRBV27|NA|NA
CASSLSFQQLYGYTF
TGTGCCAGCAGTTTATCGTTTCAACAGCTTTATGGCTACACCTTC
>TRBJ2-2|TRBV7-2|NA|NA
CASILWGDTGELFF
TGTGCCAGCATTTTGTGGGGGGACACCGGGGAGCTGTTTTTT
>TRBJ2-7|TRBV6-5|NA|NA
CASSYSRQISYEQYF
TGTGCCAGCAGTTACTCCCGACAGATCTCCTACGAGCAGTACTTC
>TRBJ1-2|TRBV5-1|TRBD1|NA
CASSAAPGQGNYGYTF
TGCGCCAGCAGCGCAGCTCCGGGACAGGGGAACTATGGCTACACCTTC
>TRBJ1-2|TRBV5-1|NA|NA
CASSLEAGTLGYTF
TGCGCCAGCAGCTTGGAAGCAGGCACCCTGGGCTACACCTTC
>TRBJ1-2|TRBV5-4|NA|NA
CASSLLSGRLYGYTF
TGTGCCAGCAGCTTGTTATCGGGGAGGTTATATGGCTACACCTTC
>TRBJ2-7|TRBV2|TRBD2|NA
CASTPGSGGTYEQYF
TGTGCCAGCACCCCGGGTAGCGGGGGGACCTACGAGCAGTACTTC
>TRBJ1-2|TRBV5-1|TRBD1|NA
CASSPGTGGLGYTF
TGCGCCAGCAGCCCGGGGACAGGCGGATTAGGCTACACCTTC
>TRBJ2-6|TRBV5-6|NA|NA
CASSLLEGSSGANVLTF
TGTGCCAGCAGCTTGTTGGAGGGGAGCTCTGGGGCCAACGTCCTGACTTTC
>TRBJ2-7|TRBV25-1|NA|NA
CASSGADQGYF
TGTGCCAGCAGTGGGGCAGACCAGGGGTACTTC
>TRBJ1-2|TRBV5-4|TRBD1|NA
CASSRTGEGYGYTF
TGTGCCAGCAGCCGGACAGGTGAAGGCTATGGCTACACCTTC
>TRBJ1-4|TRBV6-1|NA|NA
CASSEALGGVEEKLFF
TGTGCCAGCAGTGAAGCGCTCGGGGGAGTAGAAGAAAAACTGTTTTTT
>TRBJ1-1|TRBV2|NA|NA
CAIHRVLNTEAFF
TGTGCCATCCACAGGGTCTTGAACACTGAAGCTTTCTTT